The source of this T cell receptor beta chain is a study of blood T cell repertoires in COVID-19. Looking at the study overall: Nucleic acid was either cDNA or gDNA, and it came from T cells, B-cell-depleted T cells, or PBMCs.

CDR3 length: 15 amino acids. Germline V gene data show CDR1 as KGHSH and CDR2 as LQKENI. J was trimmed by 4 bases and V by 2 bases; bases with no gene match: 4. Clones were sequenced by immunoSEQ multiplex PCR, and TCRdb holds only the in-frame ones, with some missing. The sample shows around 210,000 clones, approximately 87% of them seen only once. The TCR sequence derives from a woman in her seventies with acute or convalescent COVID-19. The specimen was peripheral blood. V is TRBV18 and J is TRBJ2-7, with 11 nucleotides matching TRBD1. The CDR3 loop reads CASSPGTGGLYEQYF. As DNA, the CDR3 is TGTGCCAGCTCACCAGGGACAGGGGGTCTATACGAGCAGTACTTC.